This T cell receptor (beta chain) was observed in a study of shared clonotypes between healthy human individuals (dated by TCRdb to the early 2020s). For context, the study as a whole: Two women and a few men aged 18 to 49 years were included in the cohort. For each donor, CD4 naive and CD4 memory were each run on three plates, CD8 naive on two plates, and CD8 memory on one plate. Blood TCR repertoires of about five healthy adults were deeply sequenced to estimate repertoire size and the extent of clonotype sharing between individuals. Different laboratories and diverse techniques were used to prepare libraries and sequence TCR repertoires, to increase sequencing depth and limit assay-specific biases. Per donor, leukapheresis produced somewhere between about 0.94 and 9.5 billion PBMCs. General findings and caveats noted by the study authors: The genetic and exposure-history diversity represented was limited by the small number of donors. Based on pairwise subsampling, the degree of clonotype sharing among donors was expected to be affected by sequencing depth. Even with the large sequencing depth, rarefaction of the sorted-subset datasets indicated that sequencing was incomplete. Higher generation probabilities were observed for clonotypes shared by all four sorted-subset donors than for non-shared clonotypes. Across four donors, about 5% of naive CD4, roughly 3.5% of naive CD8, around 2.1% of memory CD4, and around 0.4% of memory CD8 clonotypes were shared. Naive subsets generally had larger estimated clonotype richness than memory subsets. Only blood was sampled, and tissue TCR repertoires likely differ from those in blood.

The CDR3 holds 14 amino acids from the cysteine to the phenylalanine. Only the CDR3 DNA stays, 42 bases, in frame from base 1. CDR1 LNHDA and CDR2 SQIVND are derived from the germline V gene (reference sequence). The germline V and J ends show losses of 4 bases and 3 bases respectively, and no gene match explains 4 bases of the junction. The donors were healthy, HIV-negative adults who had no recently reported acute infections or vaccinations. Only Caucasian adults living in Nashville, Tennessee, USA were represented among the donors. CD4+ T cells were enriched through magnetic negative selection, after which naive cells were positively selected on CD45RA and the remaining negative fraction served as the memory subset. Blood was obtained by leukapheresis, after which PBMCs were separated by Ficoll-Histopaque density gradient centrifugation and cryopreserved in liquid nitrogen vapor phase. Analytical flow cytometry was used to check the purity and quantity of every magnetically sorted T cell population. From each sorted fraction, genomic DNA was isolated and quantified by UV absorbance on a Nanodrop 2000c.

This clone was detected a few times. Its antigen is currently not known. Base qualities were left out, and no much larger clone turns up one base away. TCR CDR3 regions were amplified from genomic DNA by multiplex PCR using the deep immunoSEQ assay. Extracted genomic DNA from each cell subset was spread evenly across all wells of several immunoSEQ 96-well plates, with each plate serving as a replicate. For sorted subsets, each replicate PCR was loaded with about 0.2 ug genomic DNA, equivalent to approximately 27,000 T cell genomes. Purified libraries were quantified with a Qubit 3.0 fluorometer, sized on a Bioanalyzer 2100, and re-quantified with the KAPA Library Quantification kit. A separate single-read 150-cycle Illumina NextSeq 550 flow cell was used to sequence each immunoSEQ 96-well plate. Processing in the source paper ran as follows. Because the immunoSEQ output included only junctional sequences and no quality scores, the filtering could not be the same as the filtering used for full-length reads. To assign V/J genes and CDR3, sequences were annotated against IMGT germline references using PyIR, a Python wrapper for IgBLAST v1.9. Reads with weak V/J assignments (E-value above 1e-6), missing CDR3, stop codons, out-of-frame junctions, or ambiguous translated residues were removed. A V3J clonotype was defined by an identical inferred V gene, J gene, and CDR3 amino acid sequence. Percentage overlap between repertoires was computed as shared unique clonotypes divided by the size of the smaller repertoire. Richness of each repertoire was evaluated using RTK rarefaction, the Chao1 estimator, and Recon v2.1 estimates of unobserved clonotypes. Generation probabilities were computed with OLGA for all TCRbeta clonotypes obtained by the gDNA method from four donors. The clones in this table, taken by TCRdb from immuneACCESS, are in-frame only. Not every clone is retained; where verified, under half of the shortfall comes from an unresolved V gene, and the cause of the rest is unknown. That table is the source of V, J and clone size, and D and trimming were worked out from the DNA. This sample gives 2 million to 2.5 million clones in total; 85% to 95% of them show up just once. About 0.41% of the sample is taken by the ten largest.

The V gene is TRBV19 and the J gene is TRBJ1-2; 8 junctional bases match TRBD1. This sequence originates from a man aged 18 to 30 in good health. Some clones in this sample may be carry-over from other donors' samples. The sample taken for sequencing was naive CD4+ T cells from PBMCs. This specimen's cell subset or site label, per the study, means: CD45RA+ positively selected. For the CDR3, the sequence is CASSKTGEDYGYTF. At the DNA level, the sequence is TGTGCCAGTAGTAAGACAGGGGAAGACTATGGCTACACCTTC.